Each of the 14 T cell receptor beta chains below was sequenced from the same sample in a study of cytomegalovirus exposure and HLA in healthy donors. PCR used 60 Vbeta primers and 13 Jbeta primers. Produced via immunoSEQ multiplex PCR; TCRdb's table is partial and in-frame only. Here the sample spans some 120,000 clones, roughly 66% being singletons. Material: PBMCs. The receptors shown here come from a man aged 60 to 75 in good health and CMV-seropositive.

This sequence joins TRBV6-5 and TRBJ2-7; D perhaps matches TRBD2 (6 bases). V gave up 0 bases and J gave up 6 bases, with 6 bases separating them. This CDR3 comprises 12 residues. Germline CDR1 MNHEY, CDR2 SVGAGI. Here the CDR3 reads CASSYSGGEQYF. The CDR3 bases are TGTGCCAGCAGTTACTCGGGGGGCGAGCAGTACTTC.

The J gene is TRBJ2-2, the V gene TRBV4-1; D uncertain. V lost 2 bases to trimming and J lost 1 base, with 11 bases between them. Per the germline V gene, CDR1 is MGHRA and CDR2 is YSYEKL. This CDR3 region has 16 residues. CDR3 in amino acids: CASSQFPNLNTGELFF. The CDR3 nucleotides read TGCGCCAGCAGCCAATTCCCCAATTTGAACACCGGGGAGCTGTTTTTT.

This chain links TRBV18 with TRBJ2-7, with TRBD2 identical over 8 bases. The CDR3 totals 15 residues. V shed 5 bases and J 0 bases; nucleotides not matched to a gene: 6. CDR1 and CDR2 from the germline V gene are KGHSH and LQKENI. Written as DNA, the CDR3 is TGTGCCAGCTCATCAAGCGGGGGTAGCTCCTACGAGCAGTACTTC. This codes for CASSSSGGSSYEQYF.

The chain uses TRBV5-1 and TRBJ1-2, with 8 nucleotides matching TRBD1. Per the germline V gene, CDR1 is SGHRS and CDR2 is YFSETQ. The V segment lost 4 bases and the J segment 4 bases; nucleotides outside the gene matches: 6. The CDR3 totals 14 residues. CDR3: CASSPDRGPYGYTF. The CDR3 bases are TGCGCCAGCAGCCCAGACAGGGGACCCTATGGCTACACCTTC.

This clone was recorded many times. The chain combines TRBV7-9 with TRBJ1-4, with TRBD1 identical over 7 bases. The J segment lost 8 bases and the V segment lost 5 bases, leaving 8 bases of the junction unmatched. The CDR3 extends over 14 amino acids. The germline V gene has CDR1 SEHNR and CDR2 FQNEAQ (reference sequence). This CDR3 is CASSLTTGEEKLFF. CDR3 DNA sequence: TGTGCCAGCAGCCTTACTACAGGGGAGGAAAAACTGTTTTTT.

The rearrangement links TRBV19 to TRBJ2-5; D remains ambiguous. CDR1 and CDR2 (germline): LNHDA, SQIVND (reference sequence). The V gene lost 3 bases and the J gene lost 0 bases, with 8 bases spanning the gap. The CDR3 spans 14 residues. The CDR3 DNA follows: TGTGCCAGTAGTATGAGGCAGTACCAAGAGACCCAGTACTTC. This sequence encodes CASSMRQYQETQYF.

V and J are TRBV5-1 and TRBJ2-1, with D possibly matching TRBD1 (5 bases). The CDR3 length is 15 residues. Germline loops: CDR1 SGHRS, CDR2 YFSETQ. V was shortened by 3 bases and J by 7 bases, with 17 bases between the two germline ends. The CDR3 coding sequence is TGCGCCAGCAGCTCTCAGACAGTCACCCCAAATGAGCAGTTCTTC. This codes for CASSSQTVTPNEQFF.

The chain is built from TRBV19 and TRBJ1-1, with no clear D. Trimming cost V 1 base and J 0 bases, with 6 bases left between them. The CDR3 runs 14 residues. Germline assignment: CDR1 LNHDA and CDR2 SQIVND (reference sequence). CDR3 DNA sequence: TGTGCCAGTAGTATAGGCAACATGAACACTGAAGCTTTCTTT. Residues: CASSIGNMNTEAFF. Drawing the rest from reference TRBV19 and TRBJ1-1, the complete variable domain is DGGITQSPKYLFRKEGQNVTLSCEQNLNHDAMYWYRQDPGQGLRLIYYSQIVNDFQKGDIAEGYSVSREKKESFPLTVTSAQKNPTAFYLCASSIGNMNTEAFFGQGTRLTVV.

V usage is TRBV29-1 and J usage is TRBJ2-6; D is unresolved. Germline-derived CDR1 and CDR2 are SQVTM and ANQGSEA. Trimming removed 1 base from V and 4 bases from J, with 8 bases in between. There are 14 residues in the CDR3. Here the CDR3 reads CSVEGGTGANVLTF. CDR3 nucleotides: TGCAGCGTTGAAGGTGGCACCGGGGCCAACGTCCTGACTTTC.

The chain recombines TRBV7-6 with TRBJ1-1; no definite D call. The CDR3 runs 17 residues. CDR1 SGHVS and CDR2 FNYEAQ come from the germline V gene. V was trimmed by 4 bases and J by 1 base, leaving 19 bases between them. The DNA for the CDR3 is TGTGCCAGCAGCTCTACTTTTTCGCGGCGGAAGAACACTGAAGCTTTCTTT. Its protein is CASSSTFSRRKNTEAFF. Full variable domain (outside the CDR3, taken from reference TRBV7-6 and TRBJ1-1): GAGVSQSPRYKVTKRGQDVALRCDPISGHVSLYWYRQALGQGPEFLTYFNYEAQQDKSGLPNDRFSAERPEGSISTLTIQRTEQRDSAMYRCASSSTFSRRKNTEAFFGQGTRLTVV.

The chain has TRBV19 and TRBJ2-4, with D possibly matching TRBD1 (5 bases). The length of the CDR3 is 13 residues. The V end was cut by 3 bases, the J end by 5 bases, with 8 bases between. CDR1 is LNHDA, CDR2 SQIVND, per germline (reference sequence). CDR3 protein: CASSIQGQNIQYF. The DNA of the CDR3 is TGTGCCAGTAGTATCCAGGGCCAAAACATTCAGTACTTC.

This clone has just a few counts. The chain has TRBV7-8 and TRBJ2-7; TRBD2 aligns across 13 bases. This CDR3 region has 17 residues. Per the germline V gene, CDR1 is SGHVS and CDR2 is FQNEAQ. V trimming: 4 bases; J trimming: 1 base; junction bases outside the gene matches: 7. CDR3 in amino acids: CASSSETSGGPSYEQYF. CDR3 coding DNA: TGTGCCAGCAGCTCGGAGACTAGCGGGGGGCCATCCTACGAGCAGTACTTC.

This rearrangement joins TRBV7-3 to TRBJ2-3; 8 bases agree with TRBD2. Germline CDR1 is SGHTA and CDR2 is FQGTGA. Trimming took 3 bases from V and 5 from J; bases not matched to a gene: 13. The CDR3 is 17 residues long. The CDR3 bases are TGTGCCAGCAGCTTGGTCCACGGCGGGGGGCTCAAAGATACGCAGTATTTT. It translates to CASSLVHGGGLKDTQYF.

The chain links TRBV9 to TRBJ1-4; D remains ambiguous. Germline loops: CDR1 SGDLS, CDR2 YYNGEE. V shed 2 bases and J shed 3 bases, with 8 bases lying between them. The CDR3 spans 14 residues. CDR3 sequence reads: CASSVAGSNEKLFF. Written as DNA, the CDR3 is TGTGCCAGCAGCGTGGCGGGGTCTAATGAAAAACTGTTTTTT. Full variable domain (missing parts from reference TRBV9 and TRBJ1-4): DSGVTQTPKHLITATGQRVTLRCSPRSGDLSVYWYQQSLDQGLQFLIQYYNGEERAKGNILERFSAQQFPDLHSELNLSSLELGDSALYFCASSVAGSNEKLFFGSGTQLSVL.